Shown below are 22 T cell receptor beta chains from a single sample sequenced in a study of cytomegalovirus exposure and HLA in healthy donors. 13 Jbeta primers and 60 Vbeta primers were used for the PCR. Assay: immunoSEQ multiplex PCR; the TCRdb copy retains only in-frame clones and omits some. There are 100,000 or so clones in the sample; around 78% occur only once, and about 5.3% lies in the top ten. Sequenced input: PBMCs. The source is a male donor in good health and CMV-seronegative.

This clone was found once. J is TRBJ2-2 and V is TRBV7-9; TRBD2 aligns across 9 bases. This CDR3 is built from 16 residues. Unmatched junction bases numbered 3, after V lost 3 bases and J lost 1 base. In germline, CDR1 is SEHNR, CDR2 FQNEAQ (reference sequence). The CDR3 sequence is CASSFSTSGNTGELFF. Here the CDR3 DNA reads TGTGCCAGCAGCTTCTCGACTAGCGGGAACACCGGGGAGCTGTTTTTT.

The chain carries TRBV5-4 and TRBJ2-7; D gene ambiguous. This CDR3 has 13 residues. Trimming shortened V by 0 bases and J by 2 bases, and 6 bases separated the two germline ends. CDR1 and CDR2 (germline): SGHNT, YYREEE (reference sequence). This chain's CDR3 is CASSLDYPYEQYF. The CDR3 nucleotides are TGTGCCAGCAGCTTGGACTACCCCTACGAGCAGTACTTC.

The chain is built from TRBV10-3 and TRBJ2-6, with 7 bases matching TRBD1. The CDR3 spans 16 residues. CDR1 ENHRY and CDR2 SYGVKD come from the germline V gene. V shed 10 bases and J 4 bases; nucleotides not matched to a gene: 13. CDR3 sequence (DNA): TGTGCCACCTTCTCTACAGGGGAACCCGGGGCCAACGTCCTGACTTTC. It specifies CATFSTGEPGANVLTF.

The gene calls are TRBV6-5 and TRBJ2-7, with a weak D call TRBD1 (6 bases). CDR1 MNHEY and CDR2 SVGAGI come from the germline V gene. The CDR3 consists of 15 residues. Trimming left V 6 bases short and J 2 bases short, with 17 bases between. CDR3 DNA: TGTGCCAGCAGGCGTACTAAACAGGGACCCTACGAGCAGTACTTC. This translates into CASRRTKQGPYEQYF.

The chain joins TRBV19 to TRBJ2-3; no reliable D call. The V end was cut by 5 bases, the J end by 2 bases, with 5 bases between. This CDR3 spans 12 amino acids. Germline CDR1 LNHDA, CDR2 SQIVND (reference sequence). CDR3 bases: TGTGCCAGTAGTGTAAACACAGATACGCAGTATTTT. Its protein is CASSVNTDTQYF.

V usage is TRBV6-6 and J usage is TRBJ2-3, with D possibly matching TRBD2 (5 bases). The germline CDR1 and CDR2 sequences are MNHNY and SVGAGI (reference sequence). The CDR3 sequence is 13 residues long. V was pared by 4 bases and J by 5 bases, with 10 bases between. The CDR3 loop is CASSWGGGDTQYF. DNA of the CDR3: TGTGCCAGCAGTTGGGGTGGAGGAGATACGCAGTATTTT.

The chain couples TRBV28 to TRBJ2-1; D may be TRBD2 (5 bases). The CDR3 extends over 15 amino acids. Germline lookup yields CDR1 MDHEN and CDR2 SYDVKM. V was pared by 7 bases and J by 0 bases, with 13 bases between. This chain's CDR3 is CASTPLRDSYNEQFF. The CDR3 DNA reads as TGTGCCAGCACCCCCCTCCGGGACTCCTACAATGAGCAGTTCTTC.

CDR3 protein: CASSARTGINEKLFF. In DNA, the CDR3 is TGTGCCAGCAGCGCACGGACAGGGATTAATGAAAAACTGTTTTTT. V is TRBV9 and J is TRBJ1-4; 8 bases are shared with TRBD1. Looked up from germline, CDR1 is SGDLS and CDR2 is YYNGEE. V trimming: 3 bases; J trimming: 4 bases; junction bases outside the gene matches: 5. This CDR3 has 15 amino acids.

This chain connects TRBV5-1 to TRBJ2-5; 12 nucleotides align to TRBD2. The V gene's germline CDR1 is SGHRS and CDR2 YFSETQ. Trimming at V came to 0 bases and at J to 11 bases, leaving 14 bases not matched to a gene. CDR3 length: 17 amino acids. CDR3 sequence reads: CASSLGPLAGGSGEQYF. The DNA of the CDR3 is TGCGCCAGCAGCTTGGGACCACTAGCGGGAGGAAGTGGGGAGCAGTACTTC.

The V and J genes are TRBV6-5 and TRBJ2-7, with TRBD2 matching over 10 bases. Germline V gene sequence: CDR1 MNHEY, CDR2 SVGAGI. With 2 bases clipped from V and 1 base from J, the junction kept 2 bases outside the gene matches. The CDR3 covers 15 residues. The CDR3 region has the DNA TGTGCCAGCAGTTACGAAGCGGGGGGGTCCTACGAGCAGTACTTC. This sequence encodes CASSYEAGGSYEQYF.

This clone was seen a few times. This chain's CDR3 is CASSSQGFGEKLFF. Written as DNA, the CDR3 is TGTGCCAGCAGCTCACAGGGGTTTGGTGAAAAACTGTTTTTT. This sequence joins TRBV7-9 and TRBJ1-4; the match to TRBD1 covers 7 bases. V was pared by 4 bases and J by 7 bases, with 6 bases of the junction left unmatched. In germline, CDR1 is SEHNR, CDR2 FQNEAQ (reference sequence). This CDR3 is built from 14 residues.

This clone came up a few times. The CDR3 sequence: CASSLGAKEEELFF. The CDR3 DNA follows: TGTGCCAGCAGCTTGGGGGCTAAGGAAGAGGAGCTGTTTTTT. The chain links TRBV5-6 to TRBJ2-2; D remains unclear. CDR3 length: 14 residues. Looked up from germline, CDR1 is SGHDT and CDR2 is YYEEEE. V lost 0 bases and J lost 10, with 13 bases in between.

V gene TRBV6-1 combines with J gene TRBJ2-7, with a possible D match to TRBD2 (5 bases). Looked up from germline, CDR1 is MNHNS and CDR2 is SASEGT. The ends were cut back, 2 bases at V and 0 bases at J, with 11 bases in the middle. There are 15 residues in the CDR3. CDR3 DNA sequence: TGTGCCAGCAGTGAATTGTTAGCGACCTCCTACGAGCAGTACTTC. The encoded protein is CASSELLATSYEQYF.

A few counts support this clone. The chain recombines TRBV18 with TRBJ1-3, with D unresolved. CDR1 and CDR2 (germline): KGHSH, LQKENI. V was shortened by 3 bases and J by 4 bases, with 16 bases between the two germline ends. The CDR3 consists of 16 residues. The CDR3, as DNA: TGTGCCAGCTCACCGCCTGGCTCGAACCGCGGAAACACCATATATTTT. Amino acids: CASSPPGSNRGNTIYF.

The chain has TRBV30 and TRBJ1-1; tentatively, D is TRBD1 (5 bases). Germline V gives CDR1 GTSNPN, CDR2 SVGIG (reference sequence). CDR3 length: 13 residues. V dropped 0 bases and J dropped 5 bases, with 10 bases sitting between them. CDR3 nucleotides: TGTGCCTGGAGTGTGGGGGGGTGGACTGAAGCTTTCTTT. As protein: CAWSVGGWTEAFF. The complete variable domain, with remaining parts taken from reference TRBV30 and TRBJ1-1, reads SQTIHQWPATLVQPVGSPLSLECTVEGTSNPNLYWYRQAAGRGLQLLFYSVGIGQISSEVPQNLSASRPQDRQFILSSKKLLLSDSGFYLCAWSVGGWTEAFFGQGTRLTVV.

This clone has only a few counts. The J gene is TRBJ2-7, the V gene TRBV6-4; tentatively, D is TRBD1 (6 bases). V shed 10 bases and J shed 3 bases, with 13 bases lying between them. This CDR3 is built from 12 residues. The germline gives CDR1 MRHNA, CDR2 SNTAGT. CDR3 loop: CAIRGTRYEQYF. DNA for the CDR3: TGTGCCATCAGAGGGACACGCTACGAGCAGTACTTC.

This rearrangement joins TRBV6-5 to TRBJ1-4; no definite D call. V gave up 2 bases and J gave up 6 bases, with 13 bases separating them. CDR3 length equals 15 residues. Per the germline V gene, CDR1 is MNHEY and CDR2 is SVGAGI. This CDR3 is CASSYGNQAYEKLFF. CDR3 nucleotides: TGTGCCAGCAGTTACGGAAACCAGGCGTATGAAAAACTGTTTTTT.

This clone was recorded once. The rearrangement links TRBV5-4 to TRBJ2-3, with a weak D call TRBD2 (6 bases). This CDR3 is built from 16 residues. V lost 3 bases to trimming and J lost 6 bases, with 20 bases between them. Germline V gene sequence: CDR1 SGHNT, CDR2 YYREEE (reference sequence). CDR3 nucleotides: TGTGCCAGCAGCTACACAGGTGGACCTGGAGGGGATACGCAGTATTTT. This translates into CASSYTGGPGGDTQYF.

The chain couples TRBV7-9 to TRBJ2-7; 9 nucleotides line up with TRBD2. There are 15 residues in the CDR3. The trim removed 2 bases at V and 7 bases at J, leaving 9 bases unmatched. Germline CDR1 and CDR2: SEHNR and FQNEAQ (reference sequence). The CDR3 is CASSLLREGPREQYF. CDR3 nucleotides: TGTGCCAGCAGCTTACTGCGGGAGGGCCCTCGGGAGCAGTACTTC.

The chain is built from TRBV10-1 and TRBJ2-7; the D gene is possibly TRBD1 (5 bases). The length of the CDR3 is 14 residues. V was pared by 6 bases and J by 2 bases, with 14 bases between. CDR1 and CDR2 from the germline V gene are WNHNN and SYGVQD (reference sequence). The CDR3 nucleotides read TGCGCCAGCAGACAAACGGACACCGCCTACGAGCAGTACTTC. Translated: CASRQTDTAYEQYF.

The chain links TRBV30 to TRBJ1-2; 8 bases line up with TRBD1. This CDR3 is built from 15 residues. Unmatched junction bases numbered 7, after V lost 0 bases and J lost 4 bases. CDR1 and CDR2 from the germline V gene are GTSNPN and SVGIG (reference sequence). The CDR3 coding sequence is TGTGCCTGGAGTGTATTAGGACAGGGTGGCTATGGCTACACCTTC. It translates to CAWSVLGQGGYGYTF.

The chain has TRBV4-1 and TRBJ1-6, with D unclear. Germline values: CDR1 MGHRA, CDR2 YSYEKL. The CDR3 consists of 15 residues. Trimming removed 0 bases from V and 7 bases from J, with 10 bases in between. CDR3 sequence reads: CASSQEGRENSPLHF. CDR3 DNA sequence: TGCGCCAGCAGCCAAGAGGGCAGAGAGAATTCACCCCTCCACTTT.